What follows describes a single T cell receptor beta chain. The study ran its PCR with 60 Vbeta and 13 Jbeta primers. The assay was immunoSEQ multiplex PCR, and TCRdb's table has in-frame clones only and misses some. The table lists 200,000 to 250,000 clones. The V end lost 0 bases, the J end lost 0 bases, and 8 bases lay between the germline ends. CDR3 length equals 15 residues. Germline CDR1 and CDR2: SGDLS and YYNGEE. This record comes from a study of cytomegalovirus exposure and HLA in healthy donors. The specimen was PBMCs. This TCR derives from a woman in her thirties in good health and CMV-seropositive. V and J are TRBV9 and TRBJ2-3, with D perhaps TRBD1 (6 bases). This CDR3 reads CASSVGTVSTDTQYF. The CDR3 region has the DNA TGTGCCAGCAGCGTAGGGACAGTAAGCACAGATACGCAGTATTTT.